Listed below are T cell receptor beta chains from one sample, sequenced in a study of regulatory dendritic cells for organ transplantation. Using immunoSEQ multiplex PCR, the repertoire was profiled, and TCRdb retains in-frame clones only, with some absent. Among 30,000 to 35,000 clones listed, approximately 88% were seen once. Specimen: naive CD4+ T cells from blood. The receptors here all came from a human donor in good health. Each CDR3 is given with its conserved first and last residue. The order of the fields is CDR3 DNA, CDR3 protein, D gene, V gene, clone size, J gene. A D gene is named only where the DNA matches it firmly. Only some rows state a clone size, as once, few, many or a class for expanded clones.

CDR3nt: TGTGCCAGCAGCCCGCAAAGATATAACTCTGGAAACACCATATATTTT; CDR3aa: CASSPQRYNSGNTIYF; d_gene: .; v_gene: TRBV13; abundance: .; j_gene: TRBJ1-3
CDR3nt: TGTGCCTGGACAGGGGGCCTCCGGGAGACCCAGTACTTC; CDR3aa: CAWTGGLRETQYF; d_gene: TRBD1; v_gene: TRBV30; abundance: .; j_gene: TRBJ2-5
CDR3nt: TGTGCCAGCCTTAATCCGAGACGGGATTACAATGAGCAGTTCTTC; CDR3aa: CASLNPRRDYNEQFF; d_gene: .; v_gene: TRBV6-6; abundance: .; j_gene: TRBJ2-1
CDR3nt: TGTGCCAGCAGGAGCGGGGCCAGCTCCTACGAGCAGTACTTC; CDR3aa: CASRSGASSYEQYF; d_gene: TRBD2; v_gene: TRBV7-9; abundance: .; j_gene: TRBJ2-7
CDR3nt: TGTGCCAGCAGCTTGGGACAGAACACAGATACGCAGTATTTT; CDR3aa: CASSLGQNTDTQYF; d_gene: TRBD1; v_gene: TRBV7-3; abundance: once; j_gene: TRBJ2-3
CDR3nt: TGTGCCAGTAGTATAGACCAGGGGACCCAAAAAGGAGATACGCAGTATTTT; CDR3aa: CASSIDQGTQKGDTQYF; d_gene: .; v_gene: TRBV19; abundance: .; j_gene: TRBJ2-3
CDR3nt: TGTGCCAGCAGCTCAATAGCGGGGGGCAATGAGCAGTTCTTC; CDR3aa: CASSSIAGGNEQFF; d_gene: TRBD2; v_gene: TRBV11-2; abundance: .; j_gene: TRBJ2-1
CDR3nt: TGTGCCATCGGTGGTGGCGGGCTCTCCTACAATGAGCAGTTCTTC; CDR3aa: CAIGGGGLSYNEQFF; d_gene: .; v_gene: TRBV6-1; abundance: .; j_gene: TRBJ2-1
CDR3nt: TGTGCCAGCAGTCGGACAGGGAGAGTCGGAGAAGCTTTCTTT; CDR3aa: CASSRTGRVGEAFF; d_gene: TRBD1; v_gene: TRBV6-5; abundance: .; j_gene: TRBJ1-1
CDR3nt: TGCGCCAGCAGTGCAGCAGGGTACAATGAGCAGTTCTTC; CDR3aa: CASSAAGYNEQFF; d_gene: .; v_gene: TRBV10-2; abundance: once; j_gene: TRBJ2-1
CDR3nt: TGTGCCAGCAGCTTACTAGCGGGGGGGAAGAGCTCCTACAATGAGCAGTTCTTC; CDR3aa: CASSLLAGGKSSYNEQFF; d_gene: TRBD2; v_gene: TRBV7-3; abundance: .; j_gene: TRBJ2-1
CDR3nt: TGTGCCAGCAGCTTAGCAACTAGCGGAGCGATATACTTC; CDR3aa: CASSLATSGAIYF; d_gene: TRBD2; v_gene: TRBV7-2; abundance: once; j_gene: TRBJ2-7
CDR3nt: TGTGCCATCAGTGGTCAGGCGAACACTGAAGCTTTCTTT; CDR3aa: CAISGQANTEAFF; d_gene: .; v_gene: TRBV10-3; abundance: .; j_gene: TRBJ1-1
CDR3nt: TGTGCCAGCAGCCGCTCGGGCTCCCTCCAAGAGACCCAGTACTTC; CDR3aa: CASSRSGSLQETQYF; d_gene: .; v_gene: TRBV5-4; abundance: .; j_gene: TRBJ2-5
CDR3nt: TGTGCCAGCAGTTATAAGGGGGCCCACCTCCAAGAGACCCAGTACTTC; CDR3aa: CASSYKGAHLQETQYF; d_gene: TRBD1; v_gene: TRBV6-9; abundance: .; j_gene: TRBJ2-5
CDR3nt: TGTGCCAGTAGTCCACAGGTCAATCAGCCCCAGCATTTT; CDR3aa: CASSPQVNQPQHF; d_gene: .; v_gene: TRBV19; abundance: few; j_gene: TRBJ1-5
CDR3nt: TGTGCCAGCAGCTTAGTAGGGGGTTCACCCTACGAGCAGTACTTC; CDR3aa: CASSLVGGSPYEQYF; d_gene: .; v_gene: TRBV11-2; abundance: .; j_gene: TRBJ2-7
CDR3nt: TGTGCCAGCAGTGAGAGGACTCGGACAGCCGCAACTAATGAAAAACTGTTTTTT; CDR3aa: CASSERTRTAATNEKLFF; d_gene: .; v_gene: TRBV6-4; abundance: .; j_gene: TRBJ1-4
CDR3nt: TGTGCCTGGAGTGTACAATCTTTTTCCGGGGAGCTGTTTTTT; CDR3aa: CAWSVQSFSGELFF; d_gene: .; v_gene: TRBV30; abundance: .; j_gene: TRBJ2-2
CDR3nt: TGTGCCAGCAGCTTAGGGGTGGGTGGGGAAAAACTGTTTTTT; CDR3aa: CASSLGVGGEKLFF; d_gene: .; v_gene: TRBV7-2; abundance: .; j_gene: TRBJ1-4
CDR3nt: TGTGCCAGCAGCCAGACAGTAAACTCCTACAATGAGCAGTTCTTC; CDR3aa: CASSQTVNSYNEQFF; d_gene: .; v_gene: TRBV4-2; abundance: once; j_gene: TRBJ2-1
CDR3nt: TGTGCCATCAGTGAGGTCGTGTATGGCTACACCTTC; CDR3aa: CAISEVVYGYTF; d_gene: .; v_gene: TRBV10-3; abundance: .; j_gene: TRBJ1-2
CDR3nt: TGTGCCGGCCGGACGGGCGAAAAACTGTTTTTT; CDR3aa: CAGRTGEKLFF; d_gene: .; v_gene: TRBV28; abundance: .; j_gene: TRBJ1-4
CDR3nt: TGTGCCATCAGTAAAACGGGACTAGCGGATGAGCAGTTCTTC; CDR3aa: CAISKTGLADEQFF; d_gene: TRBD2; v_gene: TRBV10-3; abundance: .; j_gene: TRBJ2-1
CDR3nt: TGTGCCAGCAGTTTAGTTGGCTTTGGACGCCTGAAAGAGACCCAGTACTTC; CDR3aa: CASSLVGFGRLKETQYF; d_gene: .; v_gene: TRBV28; abundance: once; j_gene: TRBJ2-5
CDR3nt: TGTGCCAGCAGTGGGGCACAGGGGAGCAATCAGCCCCAGCATTTT; CDR3aa: CASSGAQGSNQPQHF; d_gene: TRBD1; v_gene: TRBV25-1; abundance: .; j_gene: TRBJ1-5